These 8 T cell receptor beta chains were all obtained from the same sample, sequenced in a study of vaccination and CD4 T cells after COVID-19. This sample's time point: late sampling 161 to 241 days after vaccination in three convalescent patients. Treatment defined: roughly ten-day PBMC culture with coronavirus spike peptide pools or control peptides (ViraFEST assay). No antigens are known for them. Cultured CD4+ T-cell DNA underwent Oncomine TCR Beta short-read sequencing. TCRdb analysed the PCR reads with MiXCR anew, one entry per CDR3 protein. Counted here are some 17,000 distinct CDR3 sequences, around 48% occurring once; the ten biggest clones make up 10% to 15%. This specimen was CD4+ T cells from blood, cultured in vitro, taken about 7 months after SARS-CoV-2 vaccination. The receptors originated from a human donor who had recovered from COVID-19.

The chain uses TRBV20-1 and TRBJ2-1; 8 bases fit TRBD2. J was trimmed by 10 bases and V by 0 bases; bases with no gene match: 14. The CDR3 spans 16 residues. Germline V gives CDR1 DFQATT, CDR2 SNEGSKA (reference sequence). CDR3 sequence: CSARDPYSGISAEQFF. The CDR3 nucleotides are TGCAGTGCTAGAGATCCCTATAGCGGGATATCAGCCGAGCAGTTCTTC.

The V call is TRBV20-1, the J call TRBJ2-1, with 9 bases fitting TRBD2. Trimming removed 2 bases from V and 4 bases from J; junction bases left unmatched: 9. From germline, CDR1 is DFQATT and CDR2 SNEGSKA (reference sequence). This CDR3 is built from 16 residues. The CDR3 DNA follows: TGCAGTGCTAGAAGCCCTAGCGGGAAGGTTTACAATGAGCAGTTCTTC. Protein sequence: CSARSPSGKVYNEQFF.

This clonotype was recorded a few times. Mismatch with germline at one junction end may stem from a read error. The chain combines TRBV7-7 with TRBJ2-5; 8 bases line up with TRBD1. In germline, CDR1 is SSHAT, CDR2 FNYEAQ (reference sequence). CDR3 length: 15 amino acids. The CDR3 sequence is CASSPGGSGGKTQYF. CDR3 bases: TGTGCTAGCAGCCCAGGGGGCTCCGGAGGGAAGACCCAGTACTTC. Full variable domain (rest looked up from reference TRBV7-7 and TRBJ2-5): GAGVSQSPRYKVTKRGQDVTLRCDPISSHATLYWYQQALGQGPEFLTYFNYEAQPDKSGLPSDRFSAERPEGSISTLTIQRTEQRDSAMYRCASSPGGSGGKTQYFGPGTRLLVL.

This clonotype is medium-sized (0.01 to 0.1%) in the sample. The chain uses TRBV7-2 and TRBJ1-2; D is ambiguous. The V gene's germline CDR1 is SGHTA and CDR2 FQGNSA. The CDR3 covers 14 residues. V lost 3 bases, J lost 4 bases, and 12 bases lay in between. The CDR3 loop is CASSFSGGPYGYTF. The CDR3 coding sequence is TGTGCCAGCAGCTTTTCAGGAGGTCCCTATGGCTACACCTTC.

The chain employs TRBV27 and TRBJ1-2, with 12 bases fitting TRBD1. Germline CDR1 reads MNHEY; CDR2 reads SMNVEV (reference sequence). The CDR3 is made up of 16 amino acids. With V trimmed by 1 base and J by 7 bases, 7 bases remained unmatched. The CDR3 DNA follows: TGTGCCAGCAGTTTATTACCGGGACAGGGGGCCTTTGGCTACACCTTC. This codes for CASSLLPGQGAFGYTF.

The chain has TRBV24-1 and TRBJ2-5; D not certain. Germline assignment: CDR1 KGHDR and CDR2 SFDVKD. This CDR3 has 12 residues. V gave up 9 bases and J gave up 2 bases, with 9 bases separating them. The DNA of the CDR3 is TGTGCCACCGCAGGTGGACAAGAGACCCAGTACTTC. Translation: CATAGGQETQYF.

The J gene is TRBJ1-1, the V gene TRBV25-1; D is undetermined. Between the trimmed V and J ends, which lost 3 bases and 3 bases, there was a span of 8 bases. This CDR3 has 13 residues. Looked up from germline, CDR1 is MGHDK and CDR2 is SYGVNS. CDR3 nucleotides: TGTGCCAGCAGTGATCTCCGGGACACTGAAGCTTTCTTT. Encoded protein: CASSDLRDTEAFF.

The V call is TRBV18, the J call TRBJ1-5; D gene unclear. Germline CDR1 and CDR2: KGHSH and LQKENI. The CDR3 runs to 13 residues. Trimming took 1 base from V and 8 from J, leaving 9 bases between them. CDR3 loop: CASSPRTQEPQHF. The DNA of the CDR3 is TGTGCCAGCTCACCACGTACCCAGGAGCCCCAGCATTTT.